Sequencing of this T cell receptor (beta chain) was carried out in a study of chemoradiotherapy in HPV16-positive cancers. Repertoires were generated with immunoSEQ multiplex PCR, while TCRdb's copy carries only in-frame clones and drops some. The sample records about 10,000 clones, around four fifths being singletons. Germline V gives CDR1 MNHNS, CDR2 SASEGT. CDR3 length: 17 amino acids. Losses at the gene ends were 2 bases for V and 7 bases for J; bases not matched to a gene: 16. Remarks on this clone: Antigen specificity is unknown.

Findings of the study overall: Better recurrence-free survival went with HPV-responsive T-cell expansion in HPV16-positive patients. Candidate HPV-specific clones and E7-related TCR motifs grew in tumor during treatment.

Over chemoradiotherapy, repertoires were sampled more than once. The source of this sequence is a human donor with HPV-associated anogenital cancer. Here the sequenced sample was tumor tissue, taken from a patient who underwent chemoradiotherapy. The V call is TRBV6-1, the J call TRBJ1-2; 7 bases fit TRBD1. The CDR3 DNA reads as TGTGCCAGCAGTGAAAAGGACTACAGGGGCCTTCCTCGTGGCTACACCTTC. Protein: CASSEKDYRGLPRGYTF.